Described below is a single T cell receptor (beta chain) sequence and its context. The germline V gene has CDR1 SEHNR and CDR2 FQNEAQ (reference sequence). The V and J ends lost 4 bases and 4 bases, in that order; junction bases with no gene match: 9. CDR3 length equals 17 residues. This entry comes from a study of blood T cell repertoires in COVID-19. About the research overall: Acute and convalescent COVID-19 specimens originated in the United States, Italy and Spain. T cells, B-cell-depleted T cells, or PBMCs supplied cDNA or gDNA.

Original handling: Amplifying reference gene primers gave estimates of nucleated cell counts. Sequencing used immunoSEQ multiplex PCR; TCRdb keeps in-frame clones, though not all of them. The V and J calls and clone size are taken from that table; D and trimming were inferred from the DNA. The sample has approximately 200,000 clones; about nine tenths are singletons. Input material: peripheral blood. The clonotype originates from a man in his sixties or seventies with active or convalescent COVID-19. The chain employs TRBV7-9 and TRBJ2-7; TRBD2 agrees at 14 bases. The CDR3 loop is CASSSSTGTSGSYEQYF. The CDR3, as DNA: TGTGCCAGCAGCTCTTCAACCGGGACTAGCGGGAGTTACGAGCAGTACTTC. Full variable domain (missing parts from reference TRBV7-9 and TRBJ2-7): DTGVSQNPRHKITKRGQNVTFRCDPISEHNRLYWYRQTLGQGPEFLTYFQNEAQLEKSRLLSDRFSAERPKGSFSTLEIQRTEQGDSAMYLCASSSSTGTSGSYEQYFGPGTRLTVT.